This T cell receptor (beta chain) was sequenced in a study of T cells in Graves' hyperthyroidism and ophthalmopathy. Stability of Graves' hyperthyroidism was defined as absent ophthalmopathy progression within 18 months. Diagnosis relied on clinical symptoms, serum thyroxine and TRAb, thyroid ultrasound and orbital computed tomography. V trimming: 5 bases; J trimming: 2 bases; junction bases outside the gene matches: 17. This CDR3 comprises 18 residues. There were TCR beta CDR3 regions amplified from RNA transcripts. HTBI primers were employed in a first-round RT-PCR of the TCR CDR3. TCRdb re-analysed the multiplex PCR reads in MiXCR, keeping a single row per CDR3 protein. The table has some 510,000 distinct CDR3 sequences, around 20% seen once.

Specimen: blood. The clonotype originates from a man between 18 and 29 years old with Graves' hyperthyroidism. V usage is TRBV12-3 or TRBV12-4 and J usage is TRBJ2-7; 8 bases align to TRBD2. CDR3 nucleotides: TGTGCCAGCAGTCCCGGGAGGGTGGGACTCCTCCCGCCCTACGAGCAGTACTTC. Its translation is CASSPGRVGLLPPYEQYF.